Sequencing of this T cell receptor (beta chain) was carried out in a study of low-dose radiotherapy and immunotherapy resistance in tumors. Whole-study context: Radiation delivery to Cohort 1 consisted of 0.5 Gy per fraction every 2 weeks, summing to 6.5 Gy. Daily oral aspirin at 300 mg began on cycle 1 day 1 and lasted four cycles.

First-strand cDNA relied on TRAV- and TRBV-specific primers spanning alpha and beta chains. With a constant-region primer and a V-primer adapter, TCRs were subjected to about 20 PCR cycles of amplification. From the reads, TCRdb called clonotypes with MiXCR, one entry per CDR3 protein. The sample carries some 57,000 distinct CDR3 sequences, roughly 24% recorded once. The sample's time point: before trial treatment. The donors' regimen was nivolumab, ipilimumab, aspirin, low-dose cyclophosphamide and low-dose radiotherapy. Eligible patients bore advanced solid tumors devoid of tumor-infiltrating lymphocytes. The V end lost 0 bases, the J end lost 9 bases, and 12 bases lay between the germline ends. The CDR3 covers 14 residues. Germline V lookup: CDR1 SNHLY, CDR2 FYNNEI.

The TCR originated in a male donor with prostate cancer. This sequence joins TRBV2 and TRBJ2-1; D ambiguous. The material sequenced was PBMCs, taken before treatment. Here the CDR3 DNA reads TGTGCCAGCAGTGAAGCGCGAGGCATCACTGAGCAGTTCTTC. As protein: CASSEARGITEQFF. The complete variable domain, with remaining parts taken from reference TRBV2 and TRBJ2-1, reads EPEVTQTPSHQVTQMGQEVILRCVPISNHLYFYWYRQILGQKVEFLVSFYNNEISEKSEIFDDQFSVERPDGSNFTLKIRSTKLEDSAMYFCASSEARGITEQFFGPGTRLTVL.